A single sample is the source of the 8 T cell receptor beta chains below, sequenced in a study of T-cell memory formation after mild COVID-19. TCRdb reprocessed the 5' RACE reads via MiXCR and lists one record per CDR3 protein. The table records 350,000 to 450,000 distinct CDR3 sequences, around 14% of them present only once. Sequenced material: PBMCs or a T cell subset sorted from them (not recorded which). All receptors come from a man aged 18 to 30 who had mild COVID-19 (a few samples of this study predate the infection). Cell type and time point are not known.

This clonotype was seen at least ten times. The chain couples TRBV12-3 or TRBV12-4 to TRBJ2-5; D may be TRBD2 (6 bases). The V and J ends lost 6 bases and 5 bases respectively, with 10 bases between them. This CDR3 has 12 residues. The CDR3 is CASRAGGETQYF. As DNA, the CDR3 is TGTGCCAGCAGGGCCGGAGGGGAGACCCAGTACTTC.

The rearrangement links TRBV12-3 or TRBV12-4 to TRBJ1-5; 10 nucleotides line up with TRBD1. Trimming cost V 3 bases and J 3 bases; bases outside gene matches: 8. CDR3 length equals 17 residues. CDR3 in DNA: TGTGCCAGCAGTTTGGCGGGGGACAGGGGAGTCAATCAGCCCCAGCATTTT. Encoded protein: CASSLAGDRGVNQPQHF.

This clonotype came up a few times. The V call is TRBV6-5, the J call TRBJ2-2; no definite D call. Deletions cut 0 bases from V and 3 bases from J, with 8 bases between. The CDR3 is made up of 15 amino acids. The germline gives CDR1 MNHEY, CDR2 SVGAGI. CDR3 bases: TGTGCCAGCAGTTACTCGATCCTGTACACCGGGGAGCTGTTTTTT. It is translated as CASSYSILYTGELFF.

This clonotype was seen a handful of times. V usage is TRBV18 and J usage is TRBJ1-4; a weak D match, TRBD1 (5 bases). There are 13 residues in the CDR3. CDR1 is KGHSH, CDR2 LQKENI, per germline. The germline V and J ends were trimmed by 0 bases and 10 bases, with 9 bases remaining between them. Here the CDR3 reads CASSPPVGPKLFF. In DNA, the CDR3 is TGTGCCAGCTCACCACCGGTGGGGCCAAAACTGTTTTTT.

This clonotype showed up just once. The chain has TRBV19 and TRBJ2-5; 7 positions match TRBD2. Germline CDR1 and CDR2: LNHDA and SQIVND (reference sequence). This CDR3 comprises 15 residues. The trim removed 6 bases at V and 2 bases at J, leaving 9 bases unmatched. The CDR3 here is CASRARSAGQETQYF. The CDR3 DNA sequence: TGTGCCAGTAGGGCCAGGTCAGCGGGACAAGAGACCCAGTACTTC. The whole variable domain, remainder taken from reference TRBV19 and TRBJ2-5, is DGGITQSPKYLFRKEGQNVTLSCEQNLNHDAMYWYRQDPGQGLRLIYYSQIVNDFQKGDIAEGYSVSREKKESFPLTVTSAQKNPTAFYLCASRARSAGQETQYFGPGTRLLVL.

The chain has TRBV5-5 and TRBJ1-2, with 7 bases fitting TRBD1. The germline gives CDR1 SGHKS, CDR2 YYEKEE (reference sequence). This CDR3 spans 12 amino acids. V shed 2 bases, J shed 6 bases, and the junction held 1 base outside the gene matches. The CDR3 DNA is TGTGCCAGCAGCTTCCAGGGGGATGGCTACACCTTC. The encoded protein is CASSFQGDGYTF.

This clonotype was detected ten times or more. The gene calls are TRBV23-1 and TRBJ2-1; D not certain. TRBV23-1 is annotated as an ORF whose role is uncertain. The CDR3 has 12 residues. Trimming removed 0 bases from V and 9 bases from J, with 6 bases in between. The CDR3 nucleotides are TGCGCCAGCAGTCAATCGAAGGGTGAGCAGTTCTTC. Translation: CASSQSKGEQFF.

The chain couples TRBV10-3 to TRBJ2-2; D gene ambiguous. Trimming pared 4 bases from V and 3 bases from J, leaving 3 bases between. The CDR3 loop spans 12 amino acids. CDR1 and CDR2 (germline): ENHRY, SYGVKD. CDR3 in DNA: TGTGCCATCAGTGGAGACACCGGGGAGCTGTTTTTT. Translated: CAISGDTGELFF.